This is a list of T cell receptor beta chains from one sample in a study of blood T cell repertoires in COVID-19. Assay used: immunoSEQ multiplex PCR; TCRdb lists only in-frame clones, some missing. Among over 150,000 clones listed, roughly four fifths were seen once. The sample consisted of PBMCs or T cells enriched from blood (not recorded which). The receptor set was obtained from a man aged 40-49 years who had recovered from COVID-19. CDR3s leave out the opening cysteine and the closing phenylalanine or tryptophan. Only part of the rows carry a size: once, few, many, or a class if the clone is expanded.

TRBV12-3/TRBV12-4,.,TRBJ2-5,ASSFPNQETQY
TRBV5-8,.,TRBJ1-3,ASSPRVGIPGNTIY
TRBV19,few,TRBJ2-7,ASANVYEQY
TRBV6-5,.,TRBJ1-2,ASSYPGWYGYT
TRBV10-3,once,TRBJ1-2,AISEGREGYT
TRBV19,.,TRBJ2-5,ASSTPSGTGNQETQY
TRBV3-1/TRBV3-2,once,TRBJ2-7,ASSQEYSSYEQY
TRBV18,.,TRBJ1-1,ASSPQGATEAF
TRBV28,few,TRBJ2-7,ASIRTGGPYEQY
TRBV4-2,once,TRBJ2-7,ASKGRGYEQY
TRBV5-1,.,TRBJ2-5,ASSSSSGGAGETQY
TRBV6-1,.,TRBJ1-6,ASSEYFRGNSPLH
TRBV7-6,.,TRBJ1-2,ASTLSTGSFSGYT
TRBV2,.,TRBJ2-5,ASSYTTSMVETQY